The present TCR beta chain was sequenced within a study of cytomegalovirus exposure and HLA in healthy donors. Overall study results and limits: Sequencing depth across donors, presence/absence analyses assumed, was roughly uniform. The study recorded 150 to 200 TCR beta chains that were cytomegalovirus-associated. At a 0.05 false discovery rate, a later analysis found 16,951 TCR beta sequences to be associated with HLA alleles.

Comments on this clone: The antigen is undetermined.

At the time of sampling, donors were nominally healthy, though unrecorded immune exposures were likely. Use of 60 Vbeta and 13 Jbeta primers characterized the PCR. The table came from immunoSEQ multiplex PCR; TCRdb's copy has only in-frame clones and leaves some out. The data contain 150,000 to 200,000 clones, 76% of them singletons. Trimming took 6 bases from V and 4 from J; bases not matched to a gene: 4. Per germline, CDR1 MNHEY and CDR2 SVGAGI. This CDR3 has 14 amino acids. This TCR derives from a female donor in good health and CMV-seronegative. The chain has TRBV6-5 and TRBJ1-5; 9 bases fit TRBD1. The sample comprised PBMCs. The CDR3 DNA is TGTGCCAGCAGGGGACAGGGAGGAAATCAGCCCCAGCATTTT. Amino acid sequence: CASRGQGGNQPQHF.